This TCR beta chain was documented in a study of T cell responses to AZD1222 COVID-19 vaccine (dated by TCRdb to the early 2020s). About the full investigation: A total of 230 to 250 trial participants underwent TCR sequencing, of whom some 200 had received two doses of AZD1222 and approximately 26 had received two doses of the MenACWY control vaccine. Enrollment into the trials was organized by age into subgroups of 18-55, 56-69 and 70-plus years, and those subgroups contained around 150, 28 and 57 TCR-sequenced participants, respectively. Here is what the overall study found, with its caveats: Vaccine-associated CD4 TCRs spanned the whole spike protein, with dominant responses in regions 160-218 and 743-854. After two AZD1222 doses, both the breadth and the depth of spike-specific TCRs were significantly higher than at day 0 and than in MenACWY recipients. Most participants were white British and females outnumbered males, and the authors suggested that clonal diversity may have been underestimated. Epitopes outside the regions mutated in the B.1.351 and B.1.1.7 variants were reportedly recognized by nearly half of the unique spike-specific TCRs. Conclusions about previously exposed vaccinees were limited because only 6 or 7 AZD1222 recipients were SARS-CoV-2 seropositive at baseline. Because no samples from the day 14 peak response were available, repertoires could be characterized only after the peak T cell response. In the small 56-69-year group, the increase in depth fell short of significance, most likely because of low power.

The CDR3 regions of human TCRbeta chains were analyzed by immunosequencing. The study's own analysis went as follows. TCRs in the repertoires were compared against a reference library of SARS-CoV-2-specific TCRs that had been generated with the MIRA antigen-specificity platform. Breadth meant the fraction of unique TCRs that were SARS-CoV-2-associated, whereas depth meant the fraction of total T cells that were SARS-CoV-2-associated. Using the MIRA data, each spike-specific TCR was mapped to the spike region that the TCR reacts to and placed in a CD4 or CD8 class. Log10-transformed breadth and depth values were compared by one-way ANOVA with Sidak's multiple comparisons tests. Entries here come from immuneACCESS through TCRdb and include only in-frame sequences with V and J called. Some clones fail to appear in such tables; in the studies checked, an unresolved V gene covers under half of the shortfall, and the cause of the remainder is unknown. V, J and clone size are taken as reported in that table, and D and trimming were inferred from the DNA itself. The sample profile shows 90,000 to 110,000 clones; roughly 86% of them were found once. The top ten constitute roughly 12% of the sample.

Based on the germline V gene, the CDR1 and CDR2 sequences are SGHTA and FQGNSA. The germline ends are 11 bases apart after V is trimmed by 5 bases and J by 0 bases. Reading from cysteine to phenylalanine, the CDR3 counts 15 amino acids. Just CDR3 DNA is preserved here, 45 bases in frame from base 1. Turning to this clone: What this receptor recognizes is not known. No much larger clone exists at a distance of one base, and base qualities are not known.

Interpreted using the paper, the time point label stands for: baseline before first vaccination. The intended sense of this specimen's treatment or condition label: meningococcal conjugate vaccine given as trial control. Samples from vaccinated people were obtained from the UK trials COV001 and COV002, which included a single-blind randomized controlled phase 2/3 trial of AZD1222 (ChAdOx1 nCoV-19) in healthy adults. For TCRbeta chain sequencing, PBMC samples from trial participants were taken at day 0 and at day 28 after the second dose. The sample here was peripheral blood, taken on day 0 of MenACWY control vaccination. This sequence uses TRBV7-2 and TRBJ1-5; the D gene lacks a confident call. The sequence derives from an adult in good health. The nucleotides read TGTGCCAGCAGCCCTACCTACCATAGCAATCAGCCCCAGCATTTT. It codes for CASSPTYHSNQPQHF.